The 32 T cell receptor beta chains presented below share a single source sample, sequenced in a study of a mutant IDH1 vaccine in newly diagnosed glioma. Which antigens these TCRs recognize remains unknown. TCRdb's table, derived via immunoSEQ multiplex PCR, lists solely in-frame clones and lacks some. The sample has tens of thousands of clones; around 90% are singletons. Stated time point: week 11, during vaccination. Vaccination used 300 ug of mutant IDH1 20-mer peptide per dose, with topical imiquimod. Sequences were derived from PBMCs, sampled from a glioma patient whose treatment included an IDH1 peptide vaccine. The receptors derive from a man younger than 35 with glioma.

This clone was seen once. V usage is TRBV4-1 and J usage is TRBJ1-2; D unresolved. V lost 0 bases and J lost 0, with 14 bases in between. Germline CDR1 is MGHRA and CDR2 is YSYEKL. CDR3 size: 17 residues. For the CDR3, the DNA is TGCGCCAGCAGCCAAGATCGCGGCAGAACAGCTAACTATGGCTACACCTTC. Amino acids: CASSQDRGRTANYGYTF.

The chain combines TRBV7-9 with TRBJ1-1; no definite D call. Per the germline V gene, CDR1 is SEHNR and CDR2 is FQNEAQ (reference sequence). The V end lost 1 base, the J end lost 5 bases, and 11 bases lay between the germline ends. The CDR3 spans 14 residues. The CDR3 loop reads CASSLVPPGTEAFF. CDR3 DNA: TGTGCCAGCAGCTTAGTGCCCCCGGGGACTGAAGCTTTCTTT.

This rearrangement joins TRBV7-2 to TRBJ2-1; D may be TRBD2 (7 bases). The CDR3 loop spans 15 amino acids. CDR1 SGHTA and CDR2 FQGNSA come from the germline V gene. With 5 bases removed from V and 5 bases from J, the gap between germline ends came to 16 bases. The CDR3 DNA reads TGTGCCAGCAGCGGGGGGGCTAGCGGTAACAATGAGCAGTTCTTC. It is translated as CASSGGASGNNEQFF.

V gene TRBV11-2 combines with J gene TRBJ1-1; 8 bases match TRBD1. The trim removed 5 bases at V and 10 bases at J, leaving 9 bases unmatched. Germline-derived CDR1 and CDR2 are SGHAT and FQNNGV. The CDR3 length is 13 residues. The CDR3, as DNA: TGTGCCAGCAGCGATGACAGGGGTTCTTTAGCTTTCTTT. Translation gives CASSDDRGSLAFF.

The J gene is TRBJ2-3, the V gene TRBV30; D ambiguous. Germline assignment: CDR1 GTSNPN and CDR2 SVGIG (reference sequence). The CDR3 loop spans 16 amino acids. Trimming pared 2 bases from V and 0 bases from J, leaving 15 bases between. CDR3 nucleotides: TGTGCCTGGAGTCCCCTTGTAGCAGCTAGCACAGATACGCAGTATTTT. This translates into CAWSPLVAASTDTQYF.

V and J are TRBV2 and TRBJ2-2; TRBD1 matches at 7 bases. The CDR3 has 14 residues. Trimming took 2 bases from V and 7 from J; bases not matched to a gene: 4. Germline V lookup: CDR1 SNHLY, CDR2 FYNNEI. The CDR3: CASSERQGIGELFF. The CDR3 coding sequence is TGTGCCAGCAGTGAAAGACAGGGAATCGGGGAGCTGTTTTTT.

This chain joins TRBV4-2 and TRBJ2-1; 11 bases fit TRBD1. Germline V gene lookup returns CDR1 LGHNA and CDR2 YNFKEQ. Trimming took 0 bases from V and 6 from J; bases not matched to a gene: 7. There are 17 residues in the CDR3. DNA of the CDR3: TGTGCCAGCAGCCAAGATCAGGACAGGGGGCTGGCCAATGAGCAGTTCTTC. It specifies CASSQDQDRGLANEQFF.

This chain links TRBV5-8 with TRBJ1-2; D is unclear. The CDR3 is 16 residues long. Trimming removed 6 bases at V and 1 base at J, with 19 bases between. Per germline, CDR1 SGHTS and CDR2 YDEGEE. This CDR3 is CASIPPGPGLNYGYTF. Written as DNA, the CDR3 is TGTGCCAGCATCCCACCTGGGCCTGGGCTTAACTATGGCTACACCTTC.

The chain recombines TRBV4-2 with TRBJ1-1; the D is unclear. Germline V gene lookup returns CDR1 LGHNA and CDR2 YNFKEQ. The germline V and J ends were trimmed by 4 bases and 1 base, with 10 bases remaining between them. CDR3 length: 14 residues. In DNA form, the CDR3 reads TGTGCCAGCAGCCCCGCCTTCGGGAACACTGAAGCTTTCTTT. It is translated as CASSPAFGNTEAFF.

The chain is built from TRBV4-1 and TRBJ2-2; tentative D call: TRBD1 (5 bases). Germline CDR1 and CDR2: MGHRA and YSYEKL. CDR3 length equals 16 residues. V was cut by 1 base and J by 5 bases, with 14 bases left in between. DNA of the CDR3: TGCGCCAGCAGCCAAGTATCCCAGGGTCGGACCGGGGAGCTGTTTTTT. Its protein is CASSQVSQGRTGELFF.

The chain has TRBV9 and TRBJ1-1, with D uncertain. Trimming stripped 1 base from V and 1 base from J, with 14 bases between. The CDR3 consists of 16 residues. Germline V gene data show CDR1 as SGDLS and CDR2 as YYNGEE. Here the CDR3 DNA reads TGTGCCAGCAGCGTAAGGCCCGACCCGGGGAACACTGAAGCTTTCTTT. Amino acids: CASSVRPDPGNTEAFF. Drawing the rest from reference TRBV9 and TRBJ1-1, the complete variable domain is DSGVTQTPKHLITATGQRVTLRCSPRSGDLSVYWYQQSLDQGLQFLIQYYNGEERAKGNILERFSAQQFPDLHSELNLSSLELGDSALYFCASSVRPDPGNTEAFFGQGTRLTVV.

This clone rates as medium-sized. The chain has TRBV7-9 and TRBJ2-7; either TRBD1 or TRBD2 may fit D (5 bases each). Trimming removed 1 base from V and 0 bases from J, with 10 bases in between. The CDR3 runs to 15 residues. CDR1 and CDR2 (germline): SEHNR, FQNEAQ (reference sequence). This CDR3 reads CASSLGDGSSYEQYF. Written as DNA, the CDR3 is TGTGCCAGCAGCTTAGGGGACGGTAGCTCCTACGAGCAGTACTTC.

This clone was seen a single time. This chain uses TRBV5-1 with TRBJ2-3; D perhaps matches TRBD2 (6 bases). Trimming shortened V by 0 bases and J by 4 bases, and 12 bases separated the two germline ends. The CDR3 spans 15 residues. Germline V lookup: CDR1 SGHRS, CDR2 YFSETQ. The DNA for the CDR3 is TGCGCCAGCAGCTTGGCGGGAGTGGGGCCAGATACGCAGTATTTT. Translating gives CASSLAGVGPDTQYF.

This chain joins TRBV2 and TRBJ2-7, with D perhaps given as TRBD1 or TRBD2 (5 bases each). Germline CDR1 SNHLY, CDR2 FYNNEI. V lost 5 bases and J lost 3, with 11 bases in between. The CDR3 has 13 residues. The CDR3 coding sequence is TGTGCCAGCAGTCAATGGGGGAGCTACGAGCAGTACTTC. This sequence encodes CASSQWGSYEQYF.

The chain has TRBV5-1 and TRBJ2-7; D is perhaps TRBD2 (6 bases). Trimming shortened V by 0 bases and J by 2 bases, and 9 bases separated the two germline ends. The CDR3 covers 14 residues. Germline V CDR1 and CDR2: SGHRS, YFSETQ. The CDR3 coding sequence is TGCGCCAGCAGCTTGGGGGGGGATACCTACGAGCAGTACTTC. Protein product: CASSLGGDTYEQYF.

CDR3 sequence reads: CASSLSGGSEKGYTF. The CDR3 nucleotides read TGTGCCAGCAGTCTCTCAGGGGGCTCAGAGAAGGGCTACACCTTC. The genes are TRBV6-5 and TRBJ1-2; 8 bases agree with TRBD1. Germline trimming cut 5 bases from V and 8 bases from J; bases unmatched to any gene: 13. Germline lookup yields CDR1 MNHEY and CDR2 SVGAGI. The CDR3 covers 15 residues.

The CDR3 here is CAWRPHPRDPYEQYF. CDR3 DNA: TGTGCCTGGAGACCCCATCCACGGGACCCCTACGAGCAGTACTTC. The J gene is TRBJ2-7, the V gene TRBV30; D is tentatively TRBD1 or TRBD2 (5 bases each). Germline values: CDR1 GTSNPN, CDR2 SVGIG (reference sequence). V lost 3 bases and J 2 bases, leaving 17 bases between the germline ends. This CDR3 has 15 amino acids.

The chain has TRBV5-4 and TRBJ2-5; 7 bases align to TRBD1. V was clipped by 5 bases and J by 1 base; unmatched bases: 11. The germline V gene has CDR1 SGHNT and CDR2 YYREEE (reference sequence). This CDR3 is built from 16 residues. CDR3 nucleotide sequence: TGTGCCAGCAGGAAGGGGGCGGGCGCGCCCCAAGAGACCCAGTACTTC. Its translation: CASRKGAGAPQETQYF.

The chain carries TRBV6-5 and TRBJ2-7, with 9 bases matching TRBD2. This CDR3 is 16 amino acids long. From germline, CDR1 is MNHEY and CDR2 SVGAGI. V trimming: 4 bases; J trimming: 0 bases; junction bases outside the gene matches: 7. The CDR3 is CASSFQSGRPSYEQYF. The DNA for the CDR3 is TGTGCCAGCAGTTTCCAGAGCGGGAGGCCCTCCTACGAGCAGTACTTC.

The chain employs TRBV30 and TRBJ1-1, with D possibly matching TRBD1 (5 bases). Germline V gene lookup returns CDR1 GTSNPN and CDR2 SVGIG (reference sequence). V was trimmed by 2 bases and J by 0 bases, leaving 16 bases between them. The CDR3 is 16 residues long. The DNA for the CDR3 is TGTGCCTGGAGTCCACTTAAGACAGCAATGAACACTGAAGCTTTCTTT. This codes for CAWSPLKTAMNTEAFF.

This clone was counted a single time. The V call is TRBV2, the J call TRBJ1-2; 7 bases match TRBD1. V lost 5 bases and J lost 6; bases outside the gene matches: 21. The CDR3 extends over 18 amino acids. Germline V gives CDR1 SNHLY, CDR2 FYNNEI. The CDR3 region is CASSLPGQKTPDGHGYTF. The CDR3 coding sequence is TGTGCCAGCAGTCTGCCGGGACAGAAGACTCCTGATGGCCATGGCTACACCTTC.

V usage is TRBV5-1 and J usage is TRBJ1-1; D remains unclear. Trimming shortened V by 0 bases and J by 1 base, and 10 bases separated the two germline ends. Germline assignment: CDR1 SGHRS and CDR2 YFSETQ. This CDR3 is built from 15 residues. The chain's CDR3 is CASSLGWGANTEAFF. CDR3 DNA: TGCGCCAGCAGCTTGGGTTGGGGAGCGAACACTGAAGCTTTCTTT.

The rearrangement joins TRBV5-1 to TRBJ2-2; D call uncertain. The CDR3 has 12 residues. The germline V gene has CDR1 SGHRS and CDR2 YFSETQ. Trimming pared 2 bases from V and 8 bases from J, leaving 7 bases between. The DNA for the CDR3 is TGCGCCAGCAGCTTAGCCGGGGGGGAGCTGTTTTTT. This translates into CASSLAGGELFF.

V and J are TRBV7-9 and TRBJ1-1, with TRBD1 matching over 8 bases. This CDR3 region has 13 residues. Germline V gives CDR1 SEHNR, CDR2 FQNEAQ (reference sequence). V trimming: 6 bases; J trimming: 3 bases; junction bases outside the gene matches: 3. The CDR3 region is CASRQGDYTEAFF. In DNA form, the CDR3 reads TGTGCCAGCAGACAGGGGGACTACACTGAAGCTTTCTTT.

The J gene is TRBJ2-5, the V gene TRBV4-3, with TRBD2 matching over 8 bases. Germline CDR1 reads LGHNA; CDR2 reads YSLEER. CDR3 length: 16 amino acids. V shed 0 bases, J shed 5 bases, and the junction held 8 bases outside the gene matches. CDR3 in amino acids: CASSQDPAGGLETQYF. The CDR3 nucleotides are TGCGCCAGCAGCCAAGATCCCGCGGGAGGATTGGAGACCCAGTACTTC.

This sequence joins TRBV5-6 and TRBJ2-2; no definite D call. This CDR3 is built from 14 residues. CDR1 and CDR2 (germline): SGHDT, YYEEEE. V shed 4 bases and J shed 7 bases, with 14 bases lying between them. The CDR3 region is CASSKSYLIGELFF. The CDR3 DNA sequence: TGTGCCAGCAGCAAAAGCTATTTGATCGGGGAGCTGTTTTTT.

The rearrangement uses TRBV30 and TRBJ2-3; D tentatively reads TRBD1 or TRBD2 (5 bases each). Per germline, CDR1 GTSNPN and CDR2 SVGIG (reference sequence). V lost 7 bases and J lost 4, with 15 bases in between. There are 13 residues in the CDR3. The CDR3 DNA sequence: TGTGCCTCCGGGACGCTTGGGGCAGATACGCAGTATTTT. This sequence encodes CASGTLGADTQYF.

The chain links TRBV27 to TRBJ1-2, with D possibly TRBD1 on 5 matching bases. CDR1 MNHEY and CDR2 SMNVEV come from the germline V gene (reference sequence). With 5 bases removed from V and 5 bases from J, the gap between germline ends came to 12 bases. CDR3 size: 13 residues. CDR3 in DNA: TGTGCCAGCAGTCGGGACGGATCATATGGCTACACCTTC. It is translated as CASSRDGSYGYTF.

V is TRBV30 and J is TRBJ2-1; tentative D call: TRBD2 (7 bases). V was cut by 2 bases and J by 9 bases, with 11 bases left in between. The CDR3 length is 12 residues. The germline V gene encodes CDR1 GTSNPN and CDR2 SVGIG (reference sequence). The CDR3 bases are TGTGCCTGGAGTTGGGGGGGCGGTGAGCAGTTCTTC. Protein sequence: CAWSWGGGEQFF.

The rearrangement links TRBV29-1 to TRBJ2-7; maybe TRBD1 (6 bases). Deletions cut 0 bases from V and 4 bases from J, with 10 bases between. The CDR3 covers 13 residues. The germline V gene has CDR1 SQVTM and CDR2 ANQGSEA. The DNA for the CDR3 is TGCAGCGTTGAAGAGGGACAAGAATACGAGCAGTACTTC. This sequence encodes CSVEEGQEYEQYF.

The chain is built from TRBV7-6 and TRBJ2-1; D unclear. The ends were cut back, 1 base at V and 1 base at J, with 11 bases in the middle. This CDR3 has 16 amino acids. Germline CDR1 SGHVS, CDR2 FNYEAQ. CDR3 nucleotides: TGTGCCAGCAGCTTAGACCCGTCGGGTTCCTACAATGAGCAGTTCTTC. It is translated as CASSLDPSGSYNEQFF.

The chain has TRBV25-1 and TRBJ1-2, with D possibly being TRBD1 (5 bases). Trimming left V 8 bases short and J 3 bases short, with 13 bases between. Germline CDR1 and CDR2: MGHDK and SYGVNS. The CDR3 is 13 amino acids. CDR3 amino acids: CASSGNLYYGYTF. The CDR3, as DNA: TGTGCCAGCTCAGGGAACCTCTACTATGGCTACACCTTC.